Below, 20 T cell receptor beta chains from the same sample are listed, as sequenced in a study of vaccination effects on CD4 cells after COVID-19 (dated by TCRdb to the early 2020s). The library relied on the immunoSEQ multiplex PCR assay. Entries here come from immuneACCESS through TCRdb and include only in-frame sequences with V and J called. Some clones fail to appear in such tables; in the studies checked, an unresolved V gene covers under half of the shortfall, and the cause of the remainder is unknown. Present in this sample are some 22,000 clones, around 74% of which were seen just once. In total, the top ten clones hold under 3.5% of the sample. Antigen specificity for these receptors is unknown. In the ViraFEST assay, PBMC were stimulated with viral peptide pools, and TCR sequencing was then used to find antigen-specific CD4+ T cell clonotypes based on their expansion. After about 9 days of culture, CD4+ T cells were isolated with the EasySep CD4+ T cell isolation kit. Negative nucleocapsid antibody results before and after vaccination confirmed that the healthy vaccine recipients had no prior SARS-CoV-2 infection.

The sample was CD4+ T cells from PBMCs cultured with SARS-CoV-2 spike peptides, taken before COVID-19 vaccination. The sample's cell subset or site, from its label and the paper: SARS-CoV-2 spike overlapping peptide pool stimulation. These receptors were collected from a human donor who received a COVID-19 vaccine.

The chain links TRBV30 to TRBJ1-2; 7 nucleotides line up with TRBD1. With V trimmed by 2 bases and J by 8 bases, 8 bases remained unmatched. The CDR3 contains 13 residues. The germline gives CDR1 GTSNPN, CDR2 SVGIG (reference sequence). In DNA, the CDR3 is TGTGCCTGGAGTCCCGGGACAGACTTGGGCTACACCTTC. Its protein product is CAWSPGTDLGYTF.

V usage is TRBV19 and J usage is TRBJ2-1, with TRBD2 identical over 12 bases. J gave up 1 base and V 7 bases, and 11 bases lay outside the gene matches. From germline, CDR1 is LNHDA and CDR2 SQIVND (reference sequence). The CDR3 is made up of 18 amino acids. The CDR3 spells CASIRGASGRGSYNEQFF. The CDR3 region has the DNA TGTGCCAGTATCCGAGGGGCTAGCGGGAGGGGATCCTACAATGAGCAGTTCTTC.

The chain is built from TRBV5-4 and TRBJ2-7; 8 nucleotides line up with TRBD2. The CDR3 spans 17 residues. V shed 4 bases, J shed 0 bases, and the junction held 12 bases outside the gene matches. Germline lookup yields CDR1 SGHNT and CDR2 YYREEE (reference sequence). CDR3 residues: CASSPRGSGAVSYEQYF. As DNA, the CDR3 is TGTGCCAGCAGCCCTCGAGGTAGCGGGGCCGTCTCCTACGAGCAGTACTTC.

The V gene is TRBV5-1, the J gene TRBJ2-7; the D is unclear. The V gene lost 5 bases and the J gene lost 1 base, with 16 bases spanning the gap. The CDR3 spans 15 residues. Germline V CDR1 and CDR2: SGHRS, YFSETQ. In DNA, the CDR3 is TGCGCCAGCAGATTTCGGAGTACAGCATCCTACGAGCAGTACTTC. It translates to CASRFRSTASYEQYF.

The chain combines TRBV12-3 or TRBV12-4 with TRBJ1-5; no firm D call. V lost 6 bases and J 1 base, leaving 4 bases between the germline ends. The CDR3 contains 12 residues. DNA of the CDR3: TGTGCCAGCAGCCGGAGCAATCAGCCCCAGCATTTT. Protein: CASSRSNQPQHF.

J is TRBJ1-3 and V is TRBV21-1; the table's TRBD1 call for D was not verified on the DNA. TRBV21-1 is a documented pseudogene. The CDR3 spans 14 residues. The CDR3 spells CASSKEQPGNTIYF. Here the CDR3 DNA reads TGTGCCAGCAGCAAAGAACAGCCTGGAAACACCATATATTTT.

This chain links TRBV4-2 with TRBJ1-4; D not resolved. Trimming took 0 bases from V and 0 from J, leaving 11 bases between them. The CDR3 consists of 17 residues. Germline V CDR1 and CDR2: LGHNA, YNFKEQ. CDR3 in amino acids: CASSQDQYSTTNEKLFF. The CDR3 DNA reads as TGTGCCAGCAGCCAAGATCAATACAGTACAACTAATGAAAAACTGTTTTTT.

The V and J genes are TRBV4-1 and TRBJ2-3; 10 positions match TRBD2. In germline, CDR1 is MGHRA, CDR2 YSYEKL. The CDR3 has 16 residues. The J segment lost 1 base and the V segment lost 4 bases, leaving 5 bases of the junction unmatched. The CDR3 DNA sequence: TGCGCCAGCAGCCCTCAGCGGGGGGGCCGCACAGATACGCAGTATTTT. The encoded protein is CASSPQRGGRTDTQYF.

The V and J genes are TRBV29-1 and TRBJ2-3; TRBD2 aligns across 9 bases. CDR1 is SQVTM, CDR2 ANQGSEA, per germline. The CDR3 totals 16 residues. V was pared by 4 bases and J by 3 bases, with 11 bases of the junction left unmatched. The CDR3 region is CSVVPRGAGGTDTQYF. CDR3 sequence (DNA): TGCAGCGTTGTACCCCGTGGGGCGGGAGGGACAGATACGCAGTATTTT.

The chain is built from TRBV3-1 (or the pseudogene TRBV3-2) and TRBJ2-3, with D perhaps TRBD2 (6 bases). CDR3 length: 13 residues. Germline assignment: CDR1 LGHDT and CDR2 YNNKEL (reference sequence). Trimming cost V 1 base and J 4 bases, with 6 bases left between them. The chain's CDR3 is CASSQAGADTQYF. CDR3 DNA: TGTGCCAGCAGCCAAGCGGGAGCAGATACGCAGTATTTT.

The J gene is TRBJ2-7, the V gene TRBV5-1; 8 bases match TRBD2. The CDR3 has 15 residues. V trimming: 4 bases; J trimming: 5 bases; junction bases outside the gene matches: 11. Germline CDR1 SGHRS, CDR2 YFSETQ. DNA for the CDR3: TGCGCCAGCAGCCCCGGGACTAGTTCTATCCACGAGCAGTACTTC. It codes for CASSPGTSSIHEQYF.

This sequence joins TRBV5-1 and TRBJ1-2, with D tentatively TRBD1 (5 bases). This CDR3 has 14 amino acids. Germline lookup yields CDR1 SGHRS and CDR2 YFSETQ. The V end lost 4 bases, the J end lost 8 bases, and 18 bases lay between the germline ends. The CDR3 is CASSPEGDLKGYTF. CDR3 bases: TGCGCCAGCAGCCCGGAAGGGGACCTTAAGGGCTACACCTTC.

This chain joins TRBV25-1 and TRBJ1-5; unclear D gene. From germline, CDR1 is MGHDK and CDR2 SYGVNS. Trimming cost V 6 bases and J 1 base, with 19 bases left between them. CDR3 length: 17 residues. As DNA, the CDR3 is TGTGCCAGCAGCGATGGACGGGCAAAGCCAAGCAATCAGCCCCAGCATTTT. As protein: CASSDGRAKPSNQPQHF. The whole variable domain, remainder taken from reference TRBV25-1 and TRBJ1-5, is EADIYQTPRYLVIGTGKKITLECSQTMGHDKMYWYQQDPGMELHLIHYSYGVNSTEKGDLSSESTVSRIRTEHFPLTLESARPSHTSQYLCASSDGRAKPSNQPQHFGDGTRLSIL.

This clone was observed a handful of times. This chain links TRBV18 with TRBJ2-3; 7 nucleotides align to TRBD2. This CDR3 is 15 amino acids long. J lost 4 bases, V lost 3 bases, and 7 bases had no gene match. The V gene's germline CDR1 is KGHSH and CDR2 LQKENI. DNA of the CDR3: TGTGCCAGCTCACCGACTGGCGGGAGCCCAGATACGCAGTATTTT. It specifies CASSPTGGSPDTQYF. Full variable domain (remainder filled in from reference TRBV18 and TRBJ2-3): NAGVMQNPRHLVRRRGQEARLRCSPMKGHSHVYWYRQLPEEGLKFMVYLQKENIIDESGMPKERFSAEFPKEGPSILRIQQVVRGDSAAYFCASSPTGGSPDTQYFGPGTRLTVL.

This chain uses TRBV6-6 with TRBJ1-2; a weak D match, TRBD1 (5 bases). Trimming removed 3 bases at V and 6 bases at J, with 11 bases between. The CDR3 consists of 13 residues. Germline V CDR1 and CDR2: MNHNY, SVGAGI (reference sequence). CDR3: CASSYPQGDGYTF. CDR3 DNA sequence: TGTGCCAGCAGTTATCCCCAGGGAGATGGCTACACCTTC.

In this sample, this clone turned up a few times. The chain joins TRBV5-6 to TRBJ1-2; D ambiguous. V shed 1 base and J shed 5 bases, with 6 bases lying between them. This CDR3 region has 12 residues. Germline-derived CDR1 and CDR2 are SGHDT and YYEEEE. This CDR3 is CASSLFSYGYTF. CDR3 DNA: TGTGCCAGCAGCTTGTTTTCATATGGCTACACCTTC.

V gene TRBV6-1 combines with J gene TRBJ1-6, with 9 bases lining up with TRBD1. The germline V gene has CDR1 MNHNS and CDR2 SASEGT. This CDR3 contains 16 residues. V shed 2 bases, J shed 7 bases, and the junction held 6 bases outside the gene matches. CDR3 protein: CASSEPTGGINSPLHF. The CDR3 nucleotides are TGTGCCAGCAGTGAACCGACAGGGGGGATAAATTCACCCCTCCACTTT.

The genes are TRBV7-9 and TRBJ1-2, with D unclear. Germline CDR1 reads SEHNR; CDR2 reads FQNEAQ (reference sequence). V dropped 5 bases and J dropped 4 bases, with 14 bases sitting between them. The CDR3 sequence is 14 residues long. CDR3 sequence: CASSPDEVSYGYTF. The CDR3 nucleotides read TGTGCCAGCAGCCCGGACGAAGTAAGCTATGGCTACACCTTC.

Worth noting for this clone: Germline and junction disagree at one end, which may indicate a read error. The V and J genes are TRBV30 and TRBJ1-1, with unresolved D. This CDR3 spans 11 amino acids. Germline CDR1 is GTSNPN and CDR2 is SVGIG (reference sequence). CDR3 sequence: CAWSATGSQVF. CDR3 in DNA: TGTGCCTGGAGTGCCACGGGCTCTCAGGTCTTT.

This chain's CDR3 is CARLGDSISTDTQYF. CDR3 sequence (DNA): TGTGCCAGGCTAGGGGACAGTATAAGCACAGATACGCAGTATTTT. The rearrangement links TRBV19 to TRBJ2-3; 7 bases fit TRBD1. This CDR3 spans 15 amino acids. Germline CDR1 is LNHDA and CDR2 is SQIVND (reference sequence). With V trimmed by 9 bases and J by 0 bases, 9 bases remained unmatched.